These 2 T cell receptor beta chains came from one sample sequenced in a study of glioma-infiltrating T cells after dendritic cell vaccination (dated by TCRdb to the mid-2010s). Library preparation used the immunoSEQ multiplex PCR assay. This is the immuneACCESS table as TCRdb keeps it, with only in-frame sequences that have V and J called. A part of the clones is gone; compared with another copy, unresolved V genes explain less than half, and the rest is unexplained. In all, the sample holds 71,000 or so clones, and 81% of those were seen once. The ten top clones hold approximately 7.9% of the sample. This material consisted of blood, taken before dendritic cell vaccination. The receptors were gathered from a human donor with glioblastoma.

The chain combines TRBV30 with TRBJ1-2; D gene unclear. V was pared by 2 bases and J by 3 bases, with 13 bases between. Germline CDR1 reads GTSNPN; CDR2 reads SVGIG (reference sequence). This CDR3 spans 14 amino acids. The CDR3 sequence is CAWSPPGRDYGYTF. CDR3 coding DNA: TGTGCCTGGAGTCCTCCCGGGAGGGACTATGGCTACACCTTC.

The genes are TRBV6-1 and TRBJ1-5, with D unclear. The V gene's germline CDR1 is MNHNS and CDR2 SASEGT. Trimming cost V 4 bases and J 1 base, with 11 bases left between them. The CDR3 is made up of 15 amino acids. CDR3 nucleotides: TGTGCCAGCAGTGTTGCGGGTCTGAGCAATCAGCCCCAGCATTTT. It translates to CASSVAGLSNQPQHF.